This is a list of T cell receptor beta chains from one sample in a study of cytomegalovirus exposure and HLA in healthy donors. Measured with immunoSEQ multiplex PCR; TCRdb has only the in-frame clones, and not every one. The sample yields 280,000 or so clones, roughly 90% seen once. Sample: PBMCs. The receptor source for this set is a woman aged 18-35 years in good health and CMV-seronegative. The CDR3 runs from the conserved cysteine through the conserved F or W. Fields, in order: CDR3 protein, CDR3 DNA, V gene, clone size, J gene, D gene. A D gene is named only where the DNA matches it firmly. Part of the rows lack a size; the others show once, few, many or a class for expanded clones.

CDR3 protein: CASSLGAPPSLAQDEQFF
CDR3 DNA: TGTGCCAGCAGCCTGGGGGCCCCGCCCTCACTAGCTCAGGATGAGCAGTTCTTC
V gene: TRBV5-6
clone size: NA
J gene: TRBJ2-1
D gene: NA

CDR3 protein: CASSLPITRRTQYF
CDR3 DNA: TGTGCCAGCAGTTTACCGATCACCAGGAGGACGCAGTATTTT
V gene: TRBV27
clone size: NA
J gene: TRBJ2-3
D gene: NA

CDR3 protein: CAISVVDSGELFF
CDR3 DNA: TGTGCCATCAGTGTCGTGGACTCCGGGGAGCTGTTTTTT
V gene: TRBV10-3
clone size: few
J gene: TRBJ2-2
D gene: NA

CDR3 protein: CASSLVSGGPYNEQFF
CDR3 DNA: TGCGCCAGCAGCTTGGTTAGCGGGGGTCCGTACAATGAGCAGTTCTTC
V gene: TRBV5-1
clone size: NA
J gene: TRBJ2-1
D gene: TRBD2

CDR3 protein: CASSPDSDSYEQYF
CDR3 DNA: TGCGCCAGCAGCCCGGACAGTGACTCCTACGAGCAGTACTTC
V gene: TRBV5-1
clone size: NA
J gene: TRBJ2-7
D gene: NA

CDR3 protein: CASSFGTVGEKLFF
CDR3 DNA: TGTGCCAGCAGCTTTGGGACAGTGGGTGAAAAACTGTTTTTT
V gene: TRBV5-4
clone size: few
J gene: TRBJ1-4
D gene: TRBD1

CDR3 protein: CASSPQGVYEQYF
CDR3 DNA: TGTGCCAGCAGCCCACAGGGGGTATACGAGCAGTACTTC
V gene: TRBV25-1
clone size: once
J gene: TRBJ2-7
D gene: TRBD1

CDR3 protein: CAWSVLLAGEADEKLFF
CDR3 DNA: TGTGCCTGGAGTGTACTGCTGGCAGGGGAAGCTGATGAAAAACTGTTTTTT
V gene: TRBV30
clone size: once
J gene: TRBJ1-4
D gene: NA

CDR3 protein: CASSRTGHGYTF
CDR3 DNA: TGTGCCAGCAGTCGGACAGGGCACGGCTACACCTTC
V gene: TRBV6-5
clone size: NA
J gene: TRBJ1-2
D gene: TRBD1

CDR3 protein: CASSPTGPNSPLHF
CDR3 DNA: TGTGCCAGCTCACCAACAGGTCCAAATTCACCCCTCCACTTT
V gene: TRBV18
clone size: NA
J gene: TRBJ1-6
D gene: NA

CDR3 protein: CAISELLLAGGPVDTQYF
CDR3 DNA: TGTGCCATCAGTGAGTTACTACTAGCGGGGGGTCCGGTAGATACGCAGTATTTT
V gene: TRBV10-3
clone size: NA
J gene: TRBJ2-3
D gene: TRBD2

CDR3 protein: CASTEGGSSYEQFF
CDR3 DNA: TGTGCCAGCACCGAAGGGGGCTCCTCTTATGAGCAGTTCTTC
V gene: TRBV6-1
clone size: NA
J gene: TRBJ2-1
D gene: TRBD1

CDR3 protein: CASSEPHEGGNSYEQYF
CDR3 DNA: TGCGCCAGCAGTGAGCCCCATGAGGGGGGGAACTCCTACGAGCAGTACTTC
V gene: TRBV10-2
clone size: NA
J gene: TRBJ2-7
D gene: NA

CDR3 protein: CASSLMTTEQYF
CDR3 DNA: TGTGCCAGCAGCCTGATGACTACCGAGCAGTACTTC
V gene: TRBV13
clone size: few
J gene: TRBJ2-7
D gene: NA

CDR3 protein: CASSHPGQGRGYTF
CDR3 DNA: TGTGCCAGCAGCCATCCGGGACAGGGCCGCGGCTACACCTTC
V gene: TRBV4-2
clone size: NA
J gene: TRBJ1-2
D gene: TRBD1

CDR3 protein: CASSTGNTIYF
CDR3 DNA: TGTGCCAGTAGTACAGGGAACACCATATATTTT
V gene: TRBV19
clone size: NA
J gene: TRBJ1-3
D gene: NA